Each of the 9 T cell receptor beta chains below was sequenced from the same sample in a study of blood T cell repertoires in COVID-19. Assay used: immunoSEQ multiplex PCR; TCRdb lists only in-frame clones, some missing. The sample lists 120,000 or so clones, roughly 79% occurring once. Sequencing was carried out using peripheral blood. Receptors were obtained from a human donor in a cohort sampled during active COVID-19.

Many counts were recorded for this clone. The chain recombines TRBV28 with TRBJ1-1; 8 positions match TRBD1. CDR3 length equals 14 residues. Germline assignment: CDR1 MDHEN and CDR2 SYDVKM. The trim removed 4 bases at V and 3 bases at J, leaving 4 bases unmatched. The CDR3 loop is CASSWGTGDTEAFF. The CDR3 DNA reads as TGTGCCAGCAGTTGGGGGACAGGCGACACTGAAGCTTTCTTT. Full variable domain (missing parts from reference TRBV28 and TRBJ1-1): DVKVTQSSRYLVKRTGEKVFLECVQDMDHENMFWYRQDPGLGLRLIYFSYDVKMKEKGDIPEGYSVSREKKERFSLILESASTNQTSMYLCASSWGTGDTEAFFGQGTRLTVV.

This clone was recorded only once. The gene calls are TRBV7-2 and TRBJ2-1, with 8 bases identical to TRBD2. The CDR3 is made up of 14 amino acids. CDR1 is SGHTA and CDR2 is FQGNSA in the germline V gene. Losses at the gene ends were 1 base for V and 8 bases for J; bases not matched to a gene: 4. CDR3 protein: CASSLGLALDEQFF. In DNA, the CDR3 is TGTGCCAGCAGCTTAGGACTAGCGCTCGATGAGCAGTTCTTC.

The gene calls are TRBV7-6 and TRBJ1-2; 7 bases agree with TRBD1. Germline CDR1 and CDR2: SGHVS and FNYEAQ. The CDR3 loop spans 13 amino acids. Trimming cost V 5 bases and J 4 bases; bases outside gene matches: 4. CDR3 bases: TGTGCCAGCAGCCGACAGGGACCCTATGGCTACACCTTC. Encoded protein: CASSRQGPYGYTF. Full variable domain (outside the CDR3, taken from reference TRBV7-6 and TRBJ1-2): GAGVSQSPRYKVTKRGQDVALRCDPISGHVSLYWYRQALGQGPEFLTYFNYEAQQDKSGLPNDRFSAERPEGSISTLTIQRTEQRDSAMYRCASSRQGPYGYTFGSGTRLTVV.

This chain joins TRBV4-3 and TRBJ1-2, with D maybe TRBD1 (5 bases). This CDR3 is 16 amino acids long. Per the germline V gene, CDR1 is LGHNA and CDR2 is YSLEER. With 0 bases removed from V and 7 bases from J, the gap between germline ends came to 18 bases. The CDR3 reads CASSQDAPVRVSGYTF. Written as DNA, the CDR3 is TGCGCCAGCAGCCAAGACGCTCCGGTCAGGGTGTCTGGCTACACCTTC.

Concerning this clone itself: One junction end does not reproduce the germline sequence, and a read error may be involved. V gene TRBV19 combines with J gene TRBJ2-1; TRBD2 matches 12 bases. The CDR3 runs to 15 residues. Germline lookup yields CDR1 LNHDA and CDR2 SQIVND (reference sequence). The CDR3: CASSPPGTSGLAEVF. The CDR3 DNA is TGTGCCAGTAGTCCCCCAGGGACTAGCGGGCTGGCAGAGGTCTTC.

J is TRBJ1-2 and V is TRBV6-2 or TRBV6-3; TRBD1 might be the D (5 bases). The germline V gene encodes CDR1 MNHEY and CDR2 SVGEGT. The V gene lost 2 bases and the J gene lost 5 bases, with 9 bases spanning the gap. CDR3 length equals 13 residues. In DNA, the CDR3 is TGTGCCAGCAGTTACGGCAGGGATTATGGCTACACCTTC. This gives the protein CASSYGRDYGYTF.

This sequence joins TRBV27 and TRBJ2-6; D is ambiguous. V dropped 5 bases and J dropped 2 bases, with 4 bases sitting between them. The CDR3 is made up of 13 amino acids. Germline V lookup: CDR1 MNHEY, CDR2 SMNVEV (reference sequence). The CDR3 sequence: CASSPPGANVLTF. CDR3 bases: TGTGCCAGCAGTCCTCCTGGGGCCAACGTCCTGACTTTC.

This clone came up a few times. This rearrangement joins TRBV19 to TRBJ2-7; 9 bases align to TRBD1. Germline CDR1 and CDR2: LNHDA and SQIVND (reference sequence). This CDR3 is 15 amino acids long. The J segment lost 2 bases and the V segment lost 3 bases, leaving 5 bases of the junction unmatched. In DNA form, the CDR3 reads TGTGCCAGTAGTATGTACGGGACAGGGCCCTACGAGCAGTACTTC. Its protein product is CASSMYGTGPYEQYF.

The gene calls are TRBV4-1 and TRBJ1-2; D not certain. V was cut by 0 bases and J by 8 bases, with 13 bases left in between. Germline CDR1 reads MGHRA; CDR2 reads YSYEKL. The CDR3 contains 14 residues. The CDR3 DNA sequence: TGCGCCAGCAGCCAAGATATTTTGAGGAGAGGCTACACCTTC. Amino acids: CASSQDILRRGYTF.